A single sample is the source of the 9 T cell receptor beta chains below, sequenced in a study of T-cell memory formation after mild COVID-19. TCRdb re-analysed the 5' RACE reads in MiXCR, keeping a single row per CDR3 protein. In the table there are 140,000 to 150,000 distinct CDR3 sequences, almost 25% of which are singletons. Source material: PBMCs or a T cell subset sorted from them (not recorded which). Source of these receptors: an adult woman who had mild COVID-19 (a few samples of this study predate the infection). Cell type and time point are not known.

The rearrangement joins TRBV20-1 to TRBJ1-2, with TRBD1 matching 9 bases. Germline CDR1 DFQATT, CDR2 SNEGSKA (reference sequence). The CDR3 loop spans 14 amino acids. The V and J ends lost 0 bases and 3 bases, in that order; junction bases with no gene match: 2. CDR3 nucleotide sequence: TGCAGTGCTAGAGATTGGGACAGGGACTATGGCTACACCTTC. It encodes CSARDWDRDYGYTF.

This chain connects TRBV19 to TRBJ1-1; tentatively, D is TRBD1 (6 bases). The CDR3 covers 15 residues. From germline, CDR1 is LNHDA and CDR2 SQIVND (reference sequence). Trimming removed 9 bases at V and 5 bases at J, with 22 bases between. The CDR3 reads CASLDSPWGVTEAFF. The CDR3 DNA follows: TGTGCCAGCCTGGACAGCCCCTGGGGTGTGACTGAAGCTTTCTTT.

The rearrangement links TRBV11-2 to TRBJ2-7; 10 bases agree with TRBD2. The V and J ends lost 3 bases and 3 bases, in that order; junction bases with no gene match: 14. This CDR3 has 18 amino acids. The germline gives CDR1 SGHAT, CDR2 FQNNGV. In DNA form, the CDR3 reads TGTGCCAGCAGCTTCGACTACATTCGGGCTAGCGGGAGCTACGAGCAGTACTTC. It yields the protein CASSFDYIRASGSYEQYF.

This clonotype was detected only a few times. The chain is built from TRBV7-9 and TRBJ2-3; D perhaps matches TRBD2 (6 bases). V was shortened by 1 base and J by 2 bases, with 10 bases between the two germline ends. The germline V gene has CDR1 SEHNR and CDR2 FQNEAQ (reference sequence). CDR3 length equals 15 residues. For the CDR3, the DNA is TGTGCCAGCAGCTTAGTGGGAGGATCCACAGATACGCAGTATTTT. Translation: CASSLVGGSTDTQYF.

The sample holds a few counts of this clonotype. V and J are TRBV7-9 and TRBJ2-7, with no clear D. Trimming removed 5 bases at V and 7 bases at J, with 12 bases between. Germline lookup yields CDR1 SEHNR and CDR2 FQNEAQ (reference sequence). CDR3 length: 12 residues. This CDR3 reads CASSPLGTEQYF. CDR3 DNA: TGTGCCAGCAGCCCACTGGGAACGGAGCAGTACTTC.

The chain combines TRBV7-2 with TRBJ1-2, with a tentative D call TRBD1 (5 bases). CDR1 and CDR2 (germline): SGHTA, FQGNSA. CDR3 length: 14 residues. Trimming stripped 5 bases from V and 3 bases from J, with 13 bases between. The CDR3 loop is CASSPSGAHYGYTF. The CDR3 DNA reads as TGTGCCAGCAGCCCAAGCGGGGCTCACTATGGCTACACCTTC.

This clonotype has a handful of counts. The chain couples TRBV15 to TRBJ2-1, with D maybe TRBD1 (7 bases). Trimming pared 3 bases from V and 1 base from J, leaving 10 bases between. This CDR3 is built from 15 residues. Germline V lookup: CDR1 LNHNV, CDR2 YYDKDF (reference sequence). CDR3: CATSRAGGSYNEQFF. CDR3 nucleotide sequence: TGTGCCACCAGCAGGGCAGGGGGGTCCTACAATGAGCAGTTCTTC.

This clonotype occurred a few times. The chain links TRBV7-6 to TRBJ2-2; the match to TRBD2 covers 8 bases. This CDR3 is built from 17 residues. The germline V gene encodes CDR1 SGHVS and CDR2 FNYEAQ. V lost 5 bases, J lost 3 bases, and 11 bases stayed unmatched. The chain's CDR3 is CASSVRSRGGYTGELFF. The CDR3 DNA follows: TGTGCCAGCAGCGTACGGTCGCGCGGGGGGTACACCGGGGAGCTGTTTTTT.

The chain combines TRBV24-1 with TRBJ2-1; 9 bases line up with TRBD1. The ends lost 5 bases at V and 8 bases at J; junction bases unmatched: 6. The CDR3 runs 14 residues. CDR1 is KGHDR and CDR2 is SFDVKD in the germline V gene. DNA for the CDR3: TGTGCCACCAGTGTTCCGGGACAGGGCCATGAGCAGTTCTTC. Protein: CATSVPGQGHEQFF.